A single sample gave rise to the 16 T cell receptor beta chains below, sequenced in a study of T cell changes during pregnancy in multiple sclerosis. Clones were sequenced by immunoSEQ multiplex PCR, and TCRdb holds only the in-frame ones, with some missing. The table includes 100,000 or so clones, 90% to 95% detected once. The material sequenced was peripheral blood, taken in the third trimester of pregnancy. Receptors were obtained from a female donor with multiple sclerosis, enrolled in a pregnancy study.

This clone occurred once. The chain links TRBV6-5 to TRBJ1-6; D is undetermined. The CDR3 consists of 15 residues. V was clipped by 6 bases and J by 9 bases, with 18 bases between them. In germline, CDR1 is MNHEY, CDR2 SVGAGI. The CDR3 coding sequence is TGTGCCAGCAGACCCAGCCGGCAGGATCGTTCACCCCTCCACTTT. Residues: CASRPSRQDRSPLHF.

V gene TRBV7-2 combines with J gene TRBJ2-1; the match to TRBD2 covers 12 bases. The CDR3 has 18 amino acids. The V gene's germline CDR1 is SGHTA and CDR2 FQGNSA. J was trimmed by 2 bases and V by 6 bases; bases with no gene match: 11. CDR3: CASRSTTSGRPTYNEQFF. The CDR3 bases are TGTGCCAGCAGATCCACCACTAGCGGGAGGCCAACCTACAATGAGCAGTTCTTC.

The rearrangement uses TRBV5-6 and TRBJ2-3; TRBD2 aligns across 8 bases. V shed 6 bases, J shed 3 bases, and the junction held 9 bases outside the gene matches. Germline assignment: CDR1 SGHDT and CDR2 YYEEEE. The length of the CDR3 is 15 residues. CDR3 in amino acids: CASTSTGTRTDTQYF. CDR3 sequence (DNA): TGTGCCAGCACCTCGACCGGGACTAGGACAGATACGCAGTATTTT.

The chain recombines TRBV11-2 with TRBJ1-1; 7 bases are a match to TRBD1. From germline, CDR1 is SGHAT and CDR2 FQNNGV. Germline trimming cut 3 bases from V and 1 base from J; bases unmatched to any gene: 14. CDR3 size: 18 residues. The DNA of the CDR3 is TGTGCCAGCAGCTTCGCGACAGGGTTCGGCTTGGGGAACACTGAAGCTTTCTTT. Encoded protein: CASSFATGFGLGNTEAFF.

The chain employs TRBV6-1 and TRBJ2-1; 8 bases match TRBD2. CDR3 length equals 16 residues. CDR1 is MNHNS, CDR2 SASEGT, per germline. The J segment lost 5 bases and the V segment lost 3 bases, leaving 9 bases of the junction unmatched. Here the CDR3 DNA reads TGTGCCAGCAGTGATTTCGGGGGGGGGACCGACAATGAGCAGTTCTTC. Its protein product is CASSDFGGGTDNEQFF.

This rearrangement joins TRBV28 to TRBJ1-3; TRBD1 agrees at 7 bases. The CDR3 runs 14 residues. The V segment lost 7 bases and the J segment 4 bases; nucleotides outside the gene matches: 7. CDR1 and CDR2 from the germline V gene are MDHEN and SYDVKM. In DNA, the CDR3 is TGTGCCAGCACTACCGGGACAGTCGGAAACACCATATATTTT. Amino acid sequence: CASTTGTVGNTIYF. The full variable domain, rest sourced from reference TRBV28 and TRBJ1-3, is DVKVTQSSRYLVKRTGEKVFLECVQDMDHENMFWYRQDPGLGLRLIYFSYDVKMKEKGDIPEGYSVSREKKERFSLILESASTNQTSMYLCASTTGTVGNTIYFGEGSWLTVV.

This clone was seen once. The V gene is TRBV19, the J gene TRBJ2-2, with TRBD1 matching over 9 bases. The junction had 6 bases not matched to a gene; V was cut back by 2 bases and J by 2 bases. CDR1 is LNHDA and CDR2 is SQIVND in the germline V gene (reference sequence). The CDR3 contains 17 residues. The CDR3 coding sequence is TGTGCCAGTAGTATACCTTACAGGGGGCAAAACACCGGGGAGCTGTTTTTT. This codes for CASSIPYRGQNTGELFF.

The genes are TRBV6-1 and TRBJ2-5, with 8 bases aligning to TRBD1. This CDR3 is 14 amino acids long. Per the germline V gene, CDR1 is MNHNS and CDR2 is SASEGT. Trimming at V came to 8 bases and at J to 5 bases, leaving 10 bases not matched to a gene. Here the CDR3 DNA reads TGTGCCAGCGCATACAGGGGGATCGGGGAGACCCAGTACTTC. Translating gives CASAYRGIGETQYF.

The chain is built from TRBV7-3 and TRBJ2-1, with D perhaps matching TRBD2 (5 bases). Trimming stripped 0 bases from V and 9 bases from J, with 12 bases between. Germline V CDR1 and CDR2: SGHTA, FQGTGA. This CDR3 comprises 14 residues. CDR3 coding DNA: TGTGCCAGCAGCTTAACGGGAGTTGGTAGTGAGCAGTTCTTC. The encoded protein is CASSLTGVGSEQFF.

This rearrangement joins TRBV7-6 to TRBJ2-1; 13 positions match TRBD2. J gave up 5 bases and V 4 bases, and 5 bases lay outside the gene matches. CDR1 and CDR2 from the germline V gene are SGHVS and FNYEAQ. The CDR3 is 16 residues long. CDR3 nucleotides: TGTGCCAGCAGCTGGACTAGCGGGAGATATGACAATGAGCAGTTCTTC. This codes for CASSWTSGRYDNEQFF.

This clone appeared once. The chain is built from TRBV11-2 and TRBJ2-7, with D uncertain. The V and J ends lost 1 base and 3 bases respectively, with 10 bases between them. Germline CDR1 is SGHAT and CDR2 is FQNNGV. This CDR3 contains 14 residues. The CDR3 DNA sequence: TGTGCCAGCAGCTTAGTTAGTTCAGGCTACGAGCAGTACTTC. It encodes CASSLVSSGYEQYF.

V usage is TRBV25-1 and J usage is TRBJ1-2; 9 positions agree with TRBD1. Trimming cost V 1 base and J 5 bases; bases outside gene matches: 14. Germline lookup yields CDR1 MGHDK and CDR2 SYGVNS. This CDR3 comprises 18 residues. This CDR3 reads CASSEFPRHPGQGYGYTF. The DNA for the CDR3 is TGTGCCAGCAGTGAATTCCCGCGTCATCCGGGACAGGGTTATGGCTACACCTTC.

The chain carries TRBV28 and TRBJ2-2; 16 bases align to TRBD2. The CDR3 spans 17 residues. With V trimmed by 0 bases and J by 8 bases, 3 bases remained unmatched. Germline CDR1 and CDR2: MDHEN and SYDVKM. CDR3 coding DNA: TGTGCCAGCAGTTTATGGGGACTAGCGGGAGGGCCGGGGGAGCTGTTTTTT. Protein: CASSLWGLAGGPGELFF.

The chain combines TRBV11-3 with TRBJ2-1, with D possibly being TRBD2 (6 bases). V lost 6 bases, J lost 4 bases, and 13 bases lay in between. This CDR3 comprises 14 residues. CDR1 SGHNT and CDR2 YENEEA come from the germline V gene. The CDR3 sequence is CASSSGTLYNEQFF. The CDR3, as DNA: TGTGCCAGCAGTTCCGGGACTTTATACAATGAGCAGTTCTTC. Combining the CDR3 with reference TRBV11-3 and TRBJ2-1 gives the whole variable domain EAGVVQSPRYKIIEKKQPVAFWCNPISGHNTLYWYLQNLGQGPELLIRYENEEAVDDSQLPKDRFSAERLKGVDSTLKIQPAELGDSAVYLCASSSGTLYNEQFFGPGTRLTVL.

CDR3 nucleotides: TGTGCCAGCAGCTTAGGTGGGACTAGCAATGAGCAGTTCTTC. Its translation: CASSLGGTSNEQFF. The rearrangement joins TRBV11-3 to TRBJ2-1, with 8 bases fitting TRBD2. Losses at the gene ends were 1 base for V and 6 bases for J; bases not matched to a gene: 2. The CDR3 totals 14 residues. Germline CDR1 reads SGHNT; CDR2 reads YENEEA.

V is TRBV19 and J is TRBJ2-7, with 7 bases that match TRBD1. The germline gives CDR1 LNHDA, CDR2 SQIVND (reference sequence). CDR3 length equals 14 residues. V lost 1 base, J lost 4 bases, and 4 bases stayed unmatched. CDR3 in DNA: TGTGCCAGTAGTATAGGTCCAGGGGGATACGAGCAGTACTTC. This gives the protein CASSIGPGGYEQYF.